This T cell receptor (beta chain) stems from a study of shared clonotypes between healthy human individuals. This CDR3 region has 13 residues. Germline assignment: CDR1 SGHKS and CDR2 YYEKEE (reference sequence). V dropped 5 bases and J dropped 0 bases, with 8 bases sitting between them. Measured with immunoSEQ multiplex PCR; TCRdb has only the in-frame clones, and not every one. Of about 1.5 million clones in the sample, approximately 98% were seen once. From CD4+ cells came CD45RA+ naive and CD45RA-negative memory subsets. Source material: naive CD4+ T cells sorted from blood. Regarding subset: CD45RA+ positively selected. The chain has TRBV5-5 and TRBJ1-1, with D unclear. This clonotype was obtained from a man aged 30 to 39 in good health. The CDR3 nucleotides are TGTGCCAGCAGTAAAGACATGAACACTGAAGCTTTCTTT. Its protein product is CASSKDMNTEAFF.